The 5 T cell receptor beta chains given below trace back to one sample, sequenced in a study of blood T cell repertoires in COVID-19. Sequenced by immunoSEQ multiplex PCR; TCRdb stores in-frame clones only, minus some. Counted here are around 26,000 clones, approximately 88% occurring once; the ten biggest clones make up 2% to 3%. Sequences were obtained from peripheral blood. The receptors stem from a human donor in a cohort sampled during active COVID-19.

The chain's CDR3 is CASRVGQGVTYEQYF. The CDR3 nucleotides read TGTGCCAGCAGGGTAGGACAGGGGGTCACCTACGAGCAGTACTTC. This chain links TRBV7-2 with TRBJ2-7; 10 nucleotides match TRBD1. The trim removed 6 bases at V and 2 bases at J, leaving 7 bases unmatched. The CDR3 totals 15 residues. Germline V gives CDR1 SGHTA, CDR2 FQGNSA.

The rearrangement joins TRBV6-5 to TRBJ2-3; D is unclear. The V gene lost 0 bases and the J gene lost 3 bases, with 7 bases spanning the gap. Germline V gives CDR1 MNHEY, CDR2 SVGAGI. CDR3 length: 14 residues. CDR3 loop: CASSYSQWTDTQYF. CDR3 DNA sequence: TGTGCCAGCAGTTACTCGCAGTGGACAGATACGCAGTATTTT.

A single count supports this clone. This chain connects TRBV4-1 to TRBJ2-7, with D unresolved. V shed 0 bases and J shed 0 bases, with 12 bases lying between them. The CDR3 covers 16 residues. The germline V gene encodes CDR1 MGHRA and CDR2 YSYEKL. DNA for the CDR3: TGCGCCAGCAGCCAAGATTCTACAGTCAGCTCCTACGAGCAGTACTTC. The encoded protein is CASSQDSTVSSYEQYF.

This chain joins TRBV7-2 and TRBJ1-1; 7 bases match TRBD1. CDR3 length: 15 residues. Germline trimming cut 5 bases from V and 3 bases from J; bases unmatched to any gene: 9. CDR1 and CDR2 from the germline V gene are SGHTA and FQGNSA. CDR3 sequence reads: CASSPFSGTDTEAFF. The CDR3 DNA reads as TGTGCCAGCAGCCCATTCTCTGGGACAGACACTGAAGCTTTCTTT.

This rearrangement joins TRBV28 to TRBJ2-7; D is possibly TRBD1 (6 bases). Germline V gene sequence: CDR1 MDHEN, CDR2 SYDVKM. Trimming shortened V by 3 bases and J by 4 bases, and 7 bases separated the two germline ends. There are 12 residues in the CDR3. The CDR3: CASSLTGYEQYF. DNA for the CDR3: TGTGCCAGCAGTTTGACAGGTTACGAGCAGTACTTC. Using reference TRBV28 and TRBJ2-7 for the parts outside the CDR3, the full variable domain is DVKVTQSSRYLVKRTGEKVFLECVQDMDHENMFWYRQDPGLGLRLIYFSYDVKMKEKGDIPEGYSVSREKKERFSLILESASTNQTSMYLCASSLTGYEQYFGPGTRLTVT.